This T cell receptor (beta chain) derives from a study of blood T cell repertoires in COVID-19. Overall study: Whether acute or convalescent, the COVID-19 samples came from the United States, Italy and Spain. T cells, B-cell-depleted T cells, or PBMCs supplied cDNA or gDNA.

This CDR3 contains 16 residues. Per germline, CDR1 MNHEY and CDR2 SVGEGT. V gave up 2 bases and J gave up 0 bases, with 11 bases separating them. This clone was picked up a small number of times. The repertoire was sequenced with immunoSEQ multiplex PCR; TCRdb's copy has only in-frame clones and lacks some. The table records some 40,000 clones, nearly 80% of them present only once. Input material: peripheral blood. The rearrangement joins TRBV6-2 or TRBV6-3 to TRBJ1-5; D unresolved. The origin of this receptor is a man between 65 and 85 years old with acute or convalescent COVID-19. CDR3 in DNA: TGTGCCAGCAGTTACGAGGGAAGTTATAGCAATCAGCCCCAGCATTTT. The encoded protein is CASSYEGSYSNQPQHF.